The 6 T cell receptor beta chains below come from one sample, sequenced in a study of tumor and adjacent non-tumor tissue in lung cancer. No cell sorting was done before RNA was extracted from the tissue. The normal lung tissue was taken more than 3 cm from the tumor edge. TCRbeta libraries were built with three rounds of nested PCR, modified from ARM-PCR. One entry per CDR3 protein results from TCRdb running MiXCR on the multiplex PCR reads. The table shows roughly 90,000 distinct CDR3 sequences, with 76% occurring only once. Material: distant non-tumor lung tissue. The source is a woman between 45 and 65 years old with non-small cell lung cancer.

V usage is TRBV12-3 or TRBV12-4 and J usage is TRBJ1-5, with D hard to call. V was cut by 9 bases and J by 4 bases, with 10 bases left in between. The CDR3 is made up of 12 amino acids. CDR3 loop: CASLASNQPQHF. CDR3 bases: TGTGCCAGTCTGGCCAGTAATCAGCCCCAGCATTTT.

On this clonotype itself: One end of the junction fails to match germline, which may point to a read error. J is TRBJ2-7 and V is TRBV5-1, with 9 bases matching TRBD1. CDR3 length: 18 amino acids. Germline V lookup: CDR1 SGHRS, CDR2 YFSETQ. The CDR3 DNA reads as TGCGTCAGCAGCTTGGCCCTTTCCGGGACAGGGTATCGACGTGTGCAGTACTTC. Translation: CVSSLALSGTGYRRVQYF. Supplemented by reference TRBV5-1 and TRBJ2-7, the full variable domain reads KAGVTQTPRYLIKTRGQQVTLSCSPISGHRSVSWYQQTPGQGLQFLFEYFSETQRNKGNFPGRFSGRQFSNSRSEMNVSTLELGDSALYLCVSSLALSGTGYRRVQYFGPGTRLTVT.

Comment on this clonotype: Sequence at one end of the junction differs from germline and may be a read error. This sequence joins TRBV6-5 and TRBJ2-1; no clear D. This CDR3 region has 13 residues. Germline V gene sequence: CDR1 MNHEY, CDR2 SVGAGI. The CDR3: CANSTAPYNERFF. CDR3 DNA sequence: TGTGCCAACAGCACGGCCCCCTACAATGAGCGGTTCTTC.

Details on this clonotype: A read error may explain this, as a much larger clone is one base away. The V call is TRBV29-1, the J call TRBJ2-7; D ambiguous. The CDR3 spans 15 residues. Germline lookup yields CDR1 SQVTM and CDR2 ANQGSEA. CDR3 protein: CSVAPATADLYGQCF. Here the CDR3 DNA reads TGCAGCGTGGCCCCCGCGACCGCCGACCTCTACGGGCAGTGCTTC.

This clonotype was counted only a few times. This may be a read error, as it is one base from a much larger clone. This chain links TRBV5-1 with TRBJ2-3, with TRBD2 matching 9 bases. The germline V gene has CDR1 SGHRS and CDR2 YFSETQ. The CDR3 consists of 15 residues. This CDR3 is CAGSRTGGGGDTQYF. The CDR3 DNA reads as TGCGCCGGCAGTAGGACCGGCGGGGGGGGAGATACGCAGTATTTT.

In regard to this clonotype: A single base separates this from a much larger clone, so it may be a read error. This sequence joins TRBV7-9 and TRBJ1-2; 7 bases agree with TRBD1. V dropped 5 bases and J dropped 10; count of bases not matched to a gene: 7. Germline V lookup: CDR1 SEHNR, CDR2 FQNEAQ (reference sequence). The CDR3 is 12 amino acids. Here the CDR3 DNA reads TGTGCCAGCAGCCTGGAAGACAGGGACTACACCTTC. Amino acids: CASSLEDRDYTF.